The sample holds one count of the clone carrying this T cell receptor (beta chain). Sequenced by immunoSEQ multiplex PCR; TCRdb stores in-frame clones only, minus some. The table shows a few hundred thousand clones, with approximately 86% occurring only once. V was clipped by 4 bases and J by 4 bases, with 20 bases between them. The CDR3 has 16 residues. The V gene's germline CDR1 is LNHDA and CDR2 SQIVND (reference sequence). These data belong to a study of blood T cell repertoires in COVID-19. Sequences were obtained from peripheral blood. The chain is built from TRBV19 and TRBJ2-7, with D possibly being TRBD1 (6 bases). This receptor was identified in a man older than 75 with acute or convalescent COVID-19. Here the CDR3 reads CASSTHATGKAYEQYF. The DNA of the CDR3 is TGTGCCAGTAGTACCCACGCAACAGGGAAGGCGTACGAGCAGTACTTC.